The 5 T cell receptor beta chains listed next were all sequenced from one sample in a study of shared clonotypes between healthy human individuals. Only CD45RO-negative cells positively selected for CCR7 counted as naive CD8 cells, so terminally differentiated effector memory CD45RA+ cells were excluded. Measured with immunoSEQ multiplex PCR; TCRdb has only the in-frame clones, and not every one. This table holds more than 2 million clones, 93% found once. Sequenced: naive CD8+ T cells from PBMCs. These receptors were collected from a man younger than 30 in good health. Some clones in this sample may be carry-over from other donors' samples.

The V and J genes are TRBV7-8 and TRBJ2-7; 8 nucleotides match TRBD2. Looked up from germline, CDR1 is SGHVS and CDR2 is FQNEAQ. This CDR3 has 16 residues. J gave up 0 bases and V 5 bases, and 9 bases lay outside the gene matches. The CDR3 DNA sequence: TGTGCCAGCAGCCCCATTAGCGGGATCAGCTCCTACGAGCAGTACTTC. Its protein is CASSPISGISSYEQYF.

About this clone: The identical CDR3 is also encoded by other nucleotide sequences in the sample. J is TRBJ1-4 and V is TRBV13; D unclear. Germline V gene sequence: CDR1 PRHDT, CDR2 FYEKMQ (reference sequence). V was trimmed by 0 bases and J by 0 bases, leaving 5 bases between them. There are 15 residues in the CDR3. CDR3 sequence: CASSLGGATNEKLFF. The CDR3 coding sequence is TGTGCCAGCAGCTTAGGTGGTGCAACTAATGAAAAACTGTTTTTT.

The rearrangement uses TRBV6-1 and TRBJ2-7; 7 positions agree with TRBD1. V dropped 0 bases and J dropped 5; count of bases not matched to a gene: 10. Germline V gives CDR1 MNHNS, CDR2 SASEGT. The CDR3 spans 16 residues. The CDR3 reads CASSEAWQGVGDEQYF. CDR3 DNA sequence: TGTGCCAGCAGTGAAGCGTGGCAGGGGGTTGGCGACGAGCAGTACTTC.

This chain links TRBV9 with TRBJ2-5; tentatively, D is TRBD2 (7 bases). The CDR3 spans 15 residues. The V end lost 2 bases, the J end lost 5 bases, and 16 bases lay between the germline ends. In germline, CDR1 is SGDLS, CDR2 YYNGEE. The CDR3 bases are TGTGCCAGCAGCGTCCTTGGGAGGGGGGAGGAGACCCAGTACTTC. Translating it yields CASSVLGRGEETQYF.

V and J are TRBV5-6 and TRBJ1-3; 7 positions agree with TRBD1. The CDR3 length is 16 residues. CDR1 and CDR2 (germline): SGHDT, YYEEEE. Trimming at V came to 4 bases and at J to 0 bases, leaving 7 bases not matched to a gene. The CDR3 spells CASSNIQGISGNTIYF. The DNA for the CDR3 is TGTGCCAGCAGCAACATACAGGGGATCTCTGGAAACACCATATATTTT.